This T cell receptor (beta chain) was captured by sequencing in a study of blood T cell repertoires in COVID-19. Turning to the study itself: The study drew acute and convalescent COVID-19 samples from the United States, Italy and Spain. T cells, B-cell-depleted T cells, or PBMCs provided the cDNA or gDNA that served as material.

Per the original methods: Amplification of reference gene primers was used by the study to estimate nucleated cell counts. The repertoire was sequenced with immunoSEQ multiplex PCR; TCRdb's copy has only in-frame clones and lacks some. V and J calls and clone size are as listed in that table; D and trimming were resolved from the DNA. The profile shows approximately 170,000 clones, about 85% of them singletons. This receptor was taken from a man aged 60 to 75 with acute or convalescent COVID-19. Sequencing was done on a sample of peripheral blood.

The CDR3 spells CASSLADRTSGNTIYF. The CDR3, as DNA: TGTGCCAGCAGCTTAGCGGACAGGACCTCTGGAAACACCATATATTTT. This chain connects TRBV7-9 to TRBJ1-3, with 7 bases that match TRBD1. CDR1 and CDR2 (germline): SEHNR, FQNEAQ (reference sequence). This CDR3 region has 16 residues. The ends lost 0 bases at V and 0 bases at J; junction bases unmatched: 2.